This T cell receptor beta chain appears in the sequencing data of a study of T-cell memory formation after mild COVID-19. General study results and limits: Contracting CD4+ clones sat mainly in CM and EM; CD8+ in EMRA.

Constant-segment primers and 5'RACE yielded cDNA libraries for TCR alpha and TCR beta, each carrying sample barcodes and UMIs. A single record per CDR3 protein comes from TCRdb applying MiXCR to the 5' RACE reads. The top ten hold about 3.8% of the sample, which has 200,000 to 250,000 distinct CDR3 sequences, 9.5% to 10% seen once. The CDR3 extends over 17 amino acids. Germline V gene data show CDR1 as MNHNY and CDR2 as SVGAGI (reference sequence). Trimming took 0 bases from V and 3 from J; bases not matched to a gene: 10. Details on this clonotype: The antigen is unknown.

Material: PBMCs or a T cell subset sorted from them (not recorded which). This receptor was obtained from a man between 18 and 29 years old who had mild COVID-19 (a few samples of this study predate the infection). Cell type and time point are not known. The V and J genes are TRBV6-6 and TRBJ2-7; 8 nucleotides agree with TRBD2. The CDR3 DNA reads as TGTGCCAGCAGTTACTCGAGCGGGGGTATAAGACGCTACGAGCAGTACGTC. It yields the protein CASSYSSGGIRRYEQYV.